The next 7 T cell receptor beta chains were all read from a single sample in a study of T cells in Graves' hyperthyroidism and ophthalmopathy. TCR beta CDR3 regions were amplified from RNA. Carried out on the TCR CDR3, a first-round RT-PCR used the HTBI primer set. From the multiplex PCR reads, TCRdb called clonotypes with MiXCR, one entry per CDR3 protein. The sample includes hundreds of thousands of distinct CDR3 sequences, about a third of them seen just once. Sequencing was performed on blood. These receptors all stem from a woman in her 40s with Graves' hyperthyroidism.

This clonotype was observed at least ten times. V and J are TRBV7-9 and TRBJ2-5; D ambiguous. The V end was cut by 1 base, the J end by 0 bases, with 3 bases between. This CDR3 comprises 13 residues. Looked up from germline, CDR1 is SEHNR and CDR2 is FQNEAQ (reference sequence). CDR3 region: CASSLEYQETQYF. The CDR3, as DNA: TGTGCCAGCAGCTTAGAGTACCAAGAGACCCAGTACTTC.

A note on this clonotype: The junction and the germline gene differ at one end; a read error may be behind it. J is TRBJ2-2 and V is TRBV10-3, with D perhaps TRBD1 (5 bases). From germline, CDR1 is ENHRY and CDR2 SYGVKD. CDR3 length: 14 amino acids. The CDR3 loop is CASSPSMGPGELFF. CDR3 nucleotides: TGTGCCAGCAGTCCGTCCATGGGGCCCGGGGAGCTGTTTTTT.

The chain links TRBV19 to TRBJ1-5, with TRBD1 matching 9 bases. The CDR3 is 15 residues long. Looked up from germline, CDR1 is LNHDA and CDR2 is SQIVND (reference sequence). V gave up 5 bases and J gave up 7 bases; unmatched junction bases: 9. Here the CDR3 DNA reads TGTGCCAGTAGTTTCGGACAGGGGATACGGCAGCCCCAGCATTTT. Protein: CASSFGQGIRQPQHF.

The genes are TRBV11-2 and TRBJ1-6; no reliable D call. The germline V and J ends were trimmed by 3 bases and 5 bases, with 11 bases remaining between them. CDR3 length equals 15 residues. In germline, CDR1 is SGHAT, CDR2 FQNNGV. This CDR3 reads CASSFLPQDNSPLHF. The CDR3 coding sequence is TGTGCCAGCAGCTTTCTCCCACAAGATAATTCACCCCTCCACTTT.

The chain recombines TRBV2 with TRBJ2-5; 8 nucleotides align to TRBD1. CDR1 SNHLY and CDR2 FYNNEI come from the germline V gene. This CDR3 has 16 residues. V lost 5 bases, J lost 1 base, and 9 bases stayed unmatched. The CDR3 bases are TGTGCCAGCAGTCCGGACAGGGTATTTTTCCAAGAGACCCAGTACTTC. It is translated as CASSPDRVFFQETQYF.

This clonotype has a count of ten or more. The V call is TRBV29-1, the J call TRBJ2-5; TRBD2 agrees at 11 bases. The V segment lost 0 bases and the J segment 7 bases; nucleotides outside the gene matches: 16. The CDR3 spans 18 residues. The germline gives CDR1 SQVTM, CDR2 ANQGSEA. CDR3 residues: CSVEDGPSGGTHVGTQYF. CDR3 nucleotides: TGCAGCGTTGAAGATGGACCTAGCGGGGGGACTCACGTCGGGACCCAGTACTTC.

This clonotype has ten or more counts. The genes are TRBV5-4 and TRBJ2-5; the D is unclear. Germline V CDR1 and CDR2: SGHNT, YYREEE (reference sequence). Trimming removed 0 bases at V and 4 bases at J, with 13 bases between. The CDR3 consists of 15 residues. In DNA, the CDR3 is TGTGCCAGCAGCTTGGATCAGAGATTGGGAGAGACCCAGTACTTC. This gives the protein CASSLDQRLGETQYF.